This is a list of T cell receptor beta chains from one sample in a study of blood T cell repertoires in COVID-19. Here immunoSEQ multiplex PCR was the method, and the copy in TCRdb shows in-frame clones only, minus some. The profile shows 130,000 to 150,000 clones, 84% of them singletons. Sequencing used peripheral blood. Source of these receptors: a human donor in a cohort sampled during active COVID-19. CDR3s include the opening cysteine and the closing phenylalanine or tryptophan. A D gene is named only where the DNA matches it firmly. Size is stated for part of the rows, as once, few or many counts, or as a class when the clone is expanded.

TRBJ1-2 . . TRBV3-1/TRBV3-2 TGTGCCAGCAGCCAGGGACTACGCTATGGCTACACCTTC CASSQGLRYGYTF
TRBJ2-3 TRBD1 . TRBV5-4 TGTGCCAGCAGCGGCAACAGGGGGCCTGCAGATACGCAGTATTTT CASSGNRGPADTQYF
TRBJ2-1 TRBD1 . TRBV5-4 TGTGCCAGCAGCTTGGCCCCGACAGGGCGGGAGTTCTTC CASSLAPTGREFF
TRBJ2-2 TRBD2 . TRBV11-2 TGTGCCAGCACCCCAACCGGGGGGGGGCTTGGCGGGGAGCTGTTTTTT CASTPTGGGLGGELFF
TRBJ2-4 TRBD2 . TRBV2 TGTGCCAGCAGTGCCCCCGGGACTAGCGGCGGGGTTGCCAAAAACATTCAGTACTTC CASSAPGTSGGVAKNIQYF
TRBJ2-3 . . TRBV5-6 TGTGCCAGCAGCTGGGGGCAGGGCACAGATACGCAGTATTTT CASSWGQGTDTQYF
TRBJ1-2 . . TRBV12-3/TRBV12-4 TGTGCCAGCAGTACCGACAGAGTCTATGGCTACACCTTC CASSTDRVYGYTF
TRBJ1-2 . . TRBV18 TGTGCCAGCTCACCACCAACAGACACTAACTATGGCTACACCTTC CASSPPTDTNYGYTF
TRBJ2-3 TRBD2 . TRBV25-1 TGTGCCAGCCCTGAAGGTCTAGCGGGGGGATCAGATACGCAGTATTTT CASPEGLAGGSDTQYF
TRBJ2-7 TRBD1 once TRBV5-1 TGCGCCAGCAGCTTGGGGCAGGGGGCGTCCTACGAGCAGTACTTC CASSLGQGASYEQYF
TRBJ1-3 . few TRBV10-1 TGCGCCAGAAAAGGACGGGAAGACTCTGGAAACACCATATATTTT CARKGREDSGNTIYF
TRBJ1-6 TRBD1 . TRBV7-3 TGTGCCAGCAGCTTAACCCCACAGGGGGCGCGCGGTTCACCCCTCCACTTT CASSLTPQGARGSPLHF
TRBJ2-2 . . TRBV7-9 . CASSQQWGQGAFSF
TRBJ1-5 TRBD1 . TRBV19 TGTGCCAGTAGTTTCGCCGCCGGGACAGGGGGTCAGCCCCAGCATTTT CASSFAAGTGGQPQHF
TRBJ2-7 . once TRBV12-3/TRBV12-4 TGTGCCAGCAGCCGGACAGTATACGAGCAGTACTTC CASSRTVYEQYF
TRBJ1-1 TRBD1 . TRBV28 TGTGCCACCGCGGGACAGGGGGCTGAAGCTTTCTTT CATAGQGAEAFF
TRBJ1-1 . . TRBV19 TGTGCCAGTAGTGGCCTTGGAGCGATGAACACTGAAGCTTTCTTT CASSGLGAMNTEAFF
TRBJ2-5 . . TRBV5-4 TGTGCCAGCAGTAATACAGGGAGCGCACAAGAGACCCAGTACTTC CASSNTGSAQETQYF
TRBJ1-1 . . TRBV7-2 TGTGCCAGCAGCCGAGGGATGAACACTGAAGCTTTCTTT CASSRGMNTEAFF
TRBJ1-6 . . TRBV15 TGTGCCACCAGCAGGGACTCCTTTTATAATTCACCCCTCCACTTT CATSRDSFYNSPLHF
TRBJ2-3 TRBD2 few TRBV5-4 TGTGCCAGCAGCTTGGCCGCTAGCGGCGCGGGGGATACGCAGTATTTT CASSLAASGAGDTQYF
TRBJ2-7 TRBD1 . TRBV5-1 TGCGCCAGCAGGGTCGCAGGGGGCGCCCACGAGCAGTACTTC CASRVAGGAHEQYF
TRBJ2-4 . . TRBV18 TGTGCCAGCTCCCCAGTGGGGAGAAACATTCAGTACTTC CASSPVGRNIQYF
TRBJ2-2 TRBD2 . TRBV6-6 TGTGCCAGCGGGGCTAGCGGGGGTTCGAACACCGGGGAGCTGTTTTTT CASGASGGSNTGELFF
TRBJ2-2 . . TRBV7-3 TGTGCCAGCAGCTTTGAGGGAACCGGGGAGCTGTTTTTT CASSFEGTGELFF
TRBJ2-3 . . TRBV11-3 TGTGCCAGCAGCTTAGGTGTTAGGGGAGGAGATACGCAGTATTTT CASSLGVRGGDTQYF
TRBJ1-2 . once TRBV15 TGTGCCACCAGCAGCGCTCCTGGGGGGTTTGGGGACTATGGCTACACCTTC CATSSAPGGFGDYGYTF
TRBJ2-3 . . TRBV19 TGTGCCAGTGAACAGGGCTACGCGGGAGTGGATACGCAGTATTTT CASEQGYAGVDTQYF
TRBJ2-3 . . TRBV6-6 TGTGCCAGCAGTTACTCCGCGCATAGCACAGATACGCAGTATTTT CASSYSAHSTDTQYF
TRBJ2-2 TRBD1 . TRBV9 TGTGCCAGCAGCGTCCGACAGGGGGTAGGCACCGGGGAGCTGTTTTTT CASSVRQGVGTGELFF
TRBJ2-5 TRBD1 . TRBV3-1/TRBV3-2 TGTGCCAGCAGCCAAGGCGTCAGGGGGAAAGAGACCCAGTACTTC CASSQGVRGKETQYF
TRBJ1-2 . . TRBV19 TGTGCCAGTAGTACCCGGACAGCCCATGGCTACACCTTC CASSTRTAHGYTF
TRBJ1-4 . . TRBV4-3 TGCGCCAGCAGCCAAGGAGGAGTAGCTAATGAAAAACTGTTTTTT CASSQGGVANEKLFF
TRBJ2-2 TRBD2 . TRBV10-3 TGTGCCATCAGTGACCCACCGGGACTAGCGGGTGATTGGCCCGGGGAGCTGTTTTTT CAISDPPGLAGDWPGELFF
TRBJ1-2 TRBD1 . TRBV4-3 TGCGCCAGCAGCCAATCACAACGGCGAGGGGGCTTGGGCTATGGCTACACCTTC CASSQSQRRGGLGYGYTF
TRBJ1-2 . . TRBV25-1 TGTGCCAGCAGTGTGAGTGGGCCCTATGGCTACACCTTC CASSVSGPYGYTF
TRBJ2-5 . . TRBV10-3 TGTGCCATCAGTGAAGGTGGGGCCTTGGGGACCCAGTACTTC CAISEGGALGTQYF
TRBJ2-2 . . TRBV5-4 TGTGCCAGCAGCCGTAAGATAATGGGAGGGAACACCGGGGAGCTGTTTTTT CASSRKIMGGNTGELFF
TRBJ2-1 TRBD1 . TRBV15 TGTGCCACCAGCAGAGCACCCCGGACAGGGTTGGGCAATGAGCAGTTCTTC CATSRAPRTGLGNEQFF
TRBJ1-3 TRBD1 once TRBV18 TGTGCCAGCTCACCACCGAACAGGACAGGGTACGGAAACACCATATATTTT CASSPPNRTGYGNTIYF
TRBJ1-6 . . TRBV6-6 TGTGCCAGCAGTTACTCGGAAAGGGGAGGTTCACCCCTCCACTTT CASSYSERGGSPLHF
TRBJ1-2 . few TRBV28 TGTGCCAGCAGTTTAAGCGCTCAAGGCTACACCTTC CASSLSAQGYTF
TRBJ2-1 . . TRBV6-2/TRBV6-3 TGTGCCAGCAGTTTTCAGGAGGAACATGAGCAGTTCTTC CASSFQEEHEQFF
TRBJ2-3 . . TRBV12-3/TRBV12-4 TGTGCCAGCAGTCGCCGCCCACTAGGGACGCAGTATTTT CASSRRPLGTQYF
TRBJ2-3 TRBD2 . TRBV19 TGTGCCAGTAGCCCTAGCGGAGGCACAGATACGCAGTATTTT CASSPSGGTDTQYF
TRBJ1-1 . . TRBV7-3 TGTGCCAGCAGTCAAGCCGACGGAGACACTGAAGCTTTCTTT CASSQADGDTEAFF
TRBJ2-3 . . TRBV7-2 TGTGCCAGCAGCTTAGTTGGGGGGGGGCCTTTAGATACGCAGTATTTT CASSLVGGGPLDTQYF
TRBJ2-7 . . TRBV7-2 TGTGCCAGCAGTTCTGAGCGGGTACTAGTACACGAGCAGTACTTC CASSSERVLVHEQYF
TRBJ1-5 TRBD1 . TRBV9 TGTGCCAGCAGCGTCGGACAGGGATACAATCAGCCCCAGCATTTT CASSVGQGYNQPQHF
TRBJ1-1 . once TRBV14 TGTGCCAGCAGCCTCGAAACAAGGAACACTGAAGCTTTCTTT CASSLETRNTEAFF
TRBJ2-3 . . TRBV15 TGTGCCACCAGCAGAGATCCTGCGGGGTCGGGCACAGATACGCAGTATTTT CATSRDPAGSGTDTQYF
TRBJ1-2 . once TRBV6-6 TGTGCCAGCAGTTACTCGTCTTGGGGGGGGAATGGCTACACCTTC CASSYSSWGGNGYTF
TRBJ2-3 TRBD1 . TRBV4-1 TGCGCCAGCAGCCCCCGACAGGGGGGGAATACGCAGTATTTT CASSPRQGGNTQYF
TRBJ1-5 . many TRBV4-1 TGCGCCAGCAGCCAAGAGGTGCGTCAGGGGTCCCGTAATCAGCCCCAGCATTTT CASSQEVRQGSRNQPQHF
TRBJ1-3 . few TRBV14 TGTGCCAGCAGCCAAGTTACAGGGTACTCTGGAAACACCATATATTTT CASSQVTGYSGNTIYF
TRBJ1-1 . . TRBV27 TGTGCCAGCTCCGACCGACAGAACACTGAAGCTTTCTTT CASSDRQNTEAFF
TRBJ2-3 TRBD2 many TRBV6-4 TGTGCCAGCAGTCCCGGGACTAGCGGGGGTAATACGCAGTATTTT CASSPGTSGGNTQYF